The clone carrying this TCR beta chain was picked up a small number of times. The antigen is not known. These data come from a study of CD8+ T cells in alopecia areata. Looking at the study overall: Those patients who were treated received oral tofacitinib, which was given at 5 to 10 mg twice daily for moderate-to-severe alopecia areata. Overall study results and limits: Scalp sequencing also captures normal skin's resident alphabeta T cells.

Extraction of RNA preceded its reverse transcription into cDNA, which served as the sequencing template. Sequencing used immunoSEQ multiplex PCR; TCRdb keeps in-frame clones, though not all of them. Among about 180,000 clones listed, 50% to 70% were seen once. Germline CDR1 and CDR2: SGHAT and FQNNGV. The CDR3 has 16 residues. The ends lost 3 bases at V and 7 bases at J; junction bases unmatched: 10. This rearrangement joins TRBV11-2 to TRBJ2-2; 8 bases align to TRBD1. The input for sequencing was CD4+ T cells sorted from blood, taken at week 0. The sequence was collected from a human donor with alopecia areata. The DNA for the CDR3 is TGTGCCAGCAGCTTCCAGGGGGCCACACCGATCGGGGAGCTGTTTTTT. It translates to CASSFQGATPIGELFF.